The present TCR beta chain was sequenced within a study of breast tumors, draining lymph nodes, adjacent tissues. Breast cancer patients provided tissue from their axillary draining lymph nodes. This clonotype was recorded at least ten times. What it binds is not known. Study conclusions and caveats: Luminal-like breast cancer showed significantly higher tumor–nontumor repertoire similarity than basal-like. Tumor repertoires ranked between lymph nodes and nontumor tissue in diversity, with V and J gene preferences.

Germline CDR1 reads KGHDR; CDR2 reads SFDVKD. The CDR3 is 15 amino acids. V was clipped by 2 bases and J by 3 bases; unmatched bases: 3. TCRdb re-analysed the multiplex PCR reads in MiXCR, keeping a single row per CDR3 protein. The sample consists of under 110,000 distinct CDR3 sequences, 30% of them appearing once. The clonotype was recovered from a female donor with breast cancer. Some clones in this sample may be carry-over from other donors' samples. The sequencing input was axillary lymph node tissue. The chain uses TRBV24-1 and TRBJ2-3, with 8 nucleotides matching TRBD1. The CDR3 region is CATSDSGQGTDTQYF. The CDR3 nucleotides are TGTGCCACCAGTGATTCTGGACAGGGTACAGATACGCAGTATTTT.